These 3 T cell receptor beta chains came from one sample sequenced in a study of blood T cells in healthy people across ages (dated by TCRdb to 2015 to 2017). Library preparation used 5' RACE. The listed sequencing device is Illumina HiSeq 2500. The second PCR ran for about 6 to 11 cycles and used a J-beta primer mix along with a sample-barcoded 5' primer. Through fastp at Q25 and MiXCR, TCRdb rebuilt clones from the public reads, retaining in-frame beta chains. For every CDR3 protein sequence, its rows merge into one entry that carries the most common genes and DNA. The sample includes some 690,000 distinct CDR3 sequences, with roughly 20% observed a single time. Roughly 22% of the sample belongs to the ten largest clones. Sequencing used blood. The origin of the receptors is a man between 65 and 85 years old in good health.

This clonotype has more than one count but fewer than ten. The chain has TRBV7-9 and TRBJ2-6, with D unresolved. The V gene's germline CDR1 is SEHNR and CDR2 FQNEAQ (reference sequence). Trimming took off 1 base at V and 4 bases at J, with 8 bases between the two ends. CDR3 length equals 15 residues. CDR3 sequence: CASSLGFTGANVLTF. The CDR3 DNA follows: TGTGCCAGCAGCTTAGGGTTCACCGGGGCCAACGTCCTGACTTTC.

This clonotype was observed a few times. The V call is TRBV7-3, the J call TRBJ2-1; 8 bases are shared with TRBD2. The CDR3 totals 15 residues. V shed 5 bases, J shed 6 bases, and the junction held 9 bases outside the gene matches. In germline, CDR1 is SGHTA, CDR2 FQGTGA. CDR3 coding DNA: TGTGCCAGCAGCCGTACAAGCGGGAGTACCAATGAGCAGTTCTTC. It specifies CASSRTSGSTNEQFF.

The J gene is TRBJ1-4, the V gene TRBV5-1; D is uncertain. This CDR3 contains 15 residues. Looked up from germline, CDR1 is SGHRS and CDR2 is YFSETQ. The V end lost 7 bases, the J end lost 0 bases, and 13 bases lay between the germline ends. CDR3: CASGQDEATNEKLFF. CDR3 DNA sequence: TGCGCCAGCGGCCAGGATGAGGCAACTAATGAAAAACTGTTTTTT.